This TCR beta chain was recovered during a study of cytomegalovirus exposure and HLA in healthy donors. Study-wide points: A highly shared variant cluster was judged a likely technical artifact. A missense variant in DCLRE1C was later tied to TCR beta V- and J-gene trimming.

J lost 7 bases, V lost 3 bases, and 6 bases had no gene match. Germline values: CDR1 LNHDA, CDR2 SQIVND (reference sequence). This CDR3 is built from 15 residues. It was with 60 Vbeta and 13 Jbeta primers that the PCR ran. This table comes from immunoSEQ multiplex PCR, and its TCRdb copy is limited to in-frame clones, with some not included. The sample holds about 140,000 clones, roughly 70% seen once. Turning to this clone: Its antigen is currently unknown.

Donors in the study were healthy people who gave bone marrow. Sampled while nominally healthy, donors likely had unrecorded immune exposures. Sequencing used PBMCs. The receptor's source is a male donor in good health and CMV-seronegative. V usage is TRBV19 and J usage is TRBJ1-6; 7 nucleotides line up with TRBD1. CDR3 DNA: TGTGCCAGTAGTATCGGGGGACAGAGGAATTCACCCCTCCACTTT. Its translation: CASSIGGQRNSPLHF. Full variable domain (missing parts from reference TRBV19 and TRBJ1-6): DGGITQSPKYLFRKEGQNVTLSCEQNLNHDAMYWYRQDPGQGLRLIYYSQIVNDFQKGDIAEGYSVSREKKESFPLTVTSAQKNPTAFYLCASSIGGQRNSPLHFGNGTRLTVT.